A single sample is the source of the 6 T cell receptor beta chains below, sequenced in a study of T cell changes during pregnancy in multiple sclerosis. The repertoire was sequenced with immunoSEQ multiplex PCR; TCRdb's copy has only in-frame clones and lacks some. Here the sample spans 80,000 to 95,000 clones, about 96% being singletons. This specimen consisted of peripheral blood, obtained in the second trimester of pregnancy. These receptors were taken from a female donor with multiple sclerosis, enrolled in a pregnancy study.

This rearrangement joins TRBV4-2 to TRBJ1-4; 7 bases fit TRBD1. The germline V gene encodes CDR1 LGHNA and CDR2 YNFKEQ. The V gene end was trimmed by 4 bases and the J gene end by 6 bases; junction bases not matched to a gene: 11. The CDR3 spans 16 residues. The CDR3 region has the DNA TGTGCCAGCAGCCGTAGATTACAGGGGAGTGATGAAAAACTGTTTTTT. Translation: CASSRRLQGSDEKLFF.

The chain has TRBV7-8 and TRBJ2-7, with TRBD1 as a possible D gene (5 bases). Germline lookup yields CDR1 SGHVS and CDR2 FQNEAQ. V was trimmed by 5 bases and J by 0 bases, leaving 14 bases between them. CDR3 length: 15 amino acids. CDR3: CASSPQGALSYEQYF. The CDR3 nucleotides read TGTGCCAGCAGCCCGCAAGGGGCCCTCTCCTACGAGCAGTACTTC.

The V gene is TRBV27, the J gene TRBJ1-5, with a possible D match to TRBD1 (6 bases). Germline loops: CDR1 MNHEY, CDR2 SMNVEV (reference sequence). CDR3 length: 15 amino acids. The V end was cut by 5 bases, the J end by 0 bases, with 11 bases between. CDR3 bases: TGTGCCAGCAGTGCGCAGGGGAGTAGCAATCAGCCCCAGCATTTT. It specifies CASSAQGSSNQPQHF.

The gene calls are TRBV10-3 and TRBJ1-2; 8 bases line up with TRBD1. The CDR3 extends over 14 amino acids. In germline, CDR1 is ENHRY, CDR2 SYGVKD. Trimming removed 0 bases from V and 3 bases from J; junction bases left unmatched: 0. CDR3 coding DNA: TGTGCCATCAGTGAGTCACAGGGGGACTATGGCTACACCTTC. This gives the protein CAISESQGDYGYTF.

The V call is TRBV19, the J call TRBJ2-1; no firm D call. CDR1 and CDR2 from the germline V gene are LNHDA and SQIVND (reference sequence). This CDR3 contains 12 residues. The V end lost 3 bases, the J end lost 8 bases, and 8 bases lay between the germline ends. Here the CDR3 reads CASSIRVDEQFF. As DNA, the CDR3 is TGTGCCAGTAGTATCCGGGTTGATGAGCAGTTCTTC.

CDR3 protein: CASRGQGGIQYF. The CDR3 bases are TGTGCCAGCAGGGGACAGGGAGGCATTCAGTACTTC. The rearrangement joins TRBV27 to TRBJ2-4, with 9 bases matching TRBD1. The V segment lost 6 bases and the J segment 9 bases; nucleotides outside the gene matches: 3. CDR3 length: 12 amino acids. Per the germline V gene, CDR1 is MNHEY and CDR2 is SMNVEV (reference sequence).